This TCR beta chain was observed in a study of T cell responses to AZD1222 COVID-19 vaccine. The CDR3 loop spans 12 amino acids. V lost 0 bases, J lost 6 bases, and 7 bases lay in between. Germline CDR1 SGDLS, CDR2 YYNGEE. The method was immunoSEQ multiplex PCR; TCRdb's version includes in-frame clones alone and lacks a portion of them. In the table there are approximately 110,000 clones, about nine tenths of which are singletons. The TCR comes from an adult in good health. The sample consisted of peripheral blood, taken on day 0 of AZD1222 vaccination. The J gene is TRBJ2-7, the V gene TRBV9; D possibly corresponds to TRBD1 (6 bases). The CDR3 coding sequence is TGTGCCAGCAGCGTAGGAGGGGGCGAGCAGTACTTC. Encoded protein: CASSVGGGEQYF.